Listed here are 10 T cell receptor beta chains from one sample, sequenced in a study of Graves' ophthalmopathy and Graves' hyperthyroidism (dated by TCRdb to 2016 to 2018). Sequencing relied on an Illumina HiSeq 2000. TCR beta CDR3 regions were amplified from RNA transcripts for repertoire sequencing. The first round was an RT-PCR using HTBI primers with the Qiagen OneStep RT-PCR kit, and this first round was followed by a second-round multiplex PCR, then size selection and purification. The public reads were reanalyzed by TCRdb: fastp trimming at Q25, MiXCR alignment, in-frame beta chains only. For every CDR3 protein sequence, its rows merge into one entry that carries the most common genes and DNA. For this sample there are about 480,000 distinct CDR3 sequences; around 15% appear just once. Of the sample, about 9.4% is held by the ten largest clones. The material sequenced was blood. The receptors were sampled from a woman in her thirties with Graves' ophthalmopathy. Donor details come from another sample of the same person, matched by shared clones.

This clonotype has a count of ten or more. The rearrangement uses TRBV11-2 and TRBJ2-7; possibly TRBD1 for D (6 bases). Germline V CDR1 and CDR2: SGHAT, FQNNGV. The CDR3 is 15 amino acids. Trimming pared 1 base from V and 0 bases from J, leaving 10 bases between. Here the CDR3 reads CASSLVLDSSYEQYF. The CDR3 DNA follows: TGTGCCAGCAGCTTAGTACTGGACAGCTCCTACGAGCAGTACTTC. The full variable domain, in which reference TRBV11-2 and TRBJ2-7 provide the parts outside the CDR3, is EAGVAQSPRYKIIEKRQSVAFWCNPISGHATLYWYQQILGQGPKLLIQFQNNGVVDDSQLPKDRFSAERLKGVDSTLKIQPAKLEDSAVYLCASSLVLDSSYEQYFGPGTRLTVT.

This clonotype was found many times. V gene TRBV6-2 or TRBV6-3 combines with J gene TRBJ2-1, with TRBD1 as a possible D gene (5 bases). The CDR3 length is 13 residues. Germline CDR1 reads MNHEY; CDR2 reads SVGEGT. V was clipped by 6 bases and J by 6 bases, with 12 bases between them. CDR3 protein: CASRLTGFNEQFF. The DNA for the CDR3 is TGTGCCAGCAGACTCACAGGTTTCAATGAGCAGTTCTTC.

This clonotype was recorded a few times. V gene TRBV29-1 combines with J gene TRBJ1-2; D is unclear. Trimming left V 6 bases short and J 4 bases short, with 12 bases between. CDR1 is SQVTM, CDR2 ANQGSEA, per germline. The CDR3 runs 12 residues. CDR3 in DNA: TGCAGCGTCGGCGCGGACGTCTATGGCTACACCTTC. Translated, it gives CSVGADVYGYTF.

This clonotype was recorded at least ten times. The gene calls are TRBV28 and TRBJ2-5; the D gene is possibly TRBD2 (5 bases). The CDR3 consists of 15 residues. The V end was cut by 3 bases, the J end by 4 bases, with 15 bases between. Germline V gene lookup returns CDR1 MDHEN and CDR2 SYDVKM. The CDR3 spells CASSFSFVASETQYF. The CDR3 DNA follows: TGTGCCAGCAGTTTTAGTTTTGTAGCGTCAGAGACCCAGTACTTC.

This clonotype was counted at least ten times. The chain recombines TRBV29-1 with TRBJ1-2, with 9 bases fitting TRBD1. CDR1 SQVTM and CDR2 ANQGSEA come from the germline V gene. The CDR3 loop spans 13 amino acids. V gave up 7 bases and J gave up 4 bases; unmatched junction bases: 7. The CDR3 bases are TGCAGCGGAGGGACAGGGCTCCGCTATGGCTACACCTTC. Its protein is CSGGTGLRYGYTF.

This clonotype was counted only a few times. This chain links TRBV30 with TRBJ1-1; maybe TRBD1 (5 bases). V was trimmed by 2 bases and J by 2 bases, leaving 9 bases between them. This CDR3 has 13 residues. CDR1 and CDR2 (germline): GTSNPN, SVGIG (reference sequence). CDR3 region: CAWSKRGNTEAFF. Written as DNA, the CDR3 is TGTGCCTGGAGTAAGAGGGGCAACACTGAAGCTTTCTTT.

This clonotype has just a few counts. The rearrangement links TRBV7-2 to TRBJ1-2, with 9 bases identical to TRBD1. This CDR3 is 17 amino acids long. The V gene's germline CDR1 is SGHTA and CDR2 FQGNSA. The V and J ends lost 1 base and 4 bases, in that order; junction bases with no gene match: 10. The CDR3 DNA follows: TGTGCCAGCAGCTTAGGGCGGACAGGGGCGGGTGGCTATGGCTACACCTTC. It codes for CASSLGRTGAGGYGYTF.

Comment on this clonotype: At one end the junction does not follow the germline gene, possibly because of a read error. The gene calls are TRBV6-1 and TRBJ2-7; 9 nucleotides agree with TRBD1. The CDR3 has 14 amino acids. Germline CDR1 reads MNHNS; CDR2 reads SASEGT. CDR3 bases: TGTGCCAGCAGTGGGGGGACAGGGCCCTACGAGCGGTACTTC. Amino acids: CASSGGTGPYERYF.

Of note for this clonotype: At one boundary the junction diverges from the germline segment, which might be a read error. This chain uses TRBV13 with TRBJ2-7; 10 positions match TRBD1. There are 15 residues in the CDR3. CDR1 PRHDT and CDR2 FYEKMQ come from the germline V gene (reference sequence). In DNA form, the CDR3 reads TGTTCCAGCAGCCCGCGGGACAGGGGTTTAGACGAGCAGTACTTC. Its protein product is CSSSPRDRGLDEQYF.

This clonotype was counted at least ten times. The chain is built from TRBV15 and TRBJ2-7; 8 bases match TRBD2. Germline V gene data show CDR1 as LNHNV and CDR2 as YYDKDF (reference sequence). Unmatched junction bases numbered 5, after V lost 5 bases and J lost 2 bases. The CDR3 is made up of 14 amino acids. CDR3 sequence reads: CATSSGGGAYEQYF. The CDR3, as DNA: TGTGCCACCAGCTCCGGGGGGGGGGCCTACGAGCAGTACTTC.